The 20 T cell receptor beta chains below come from one sample, sequenced in a study of graft-versus-host responses after intestinal transplantation. Clones were read by immunoSEQ multiplex PCR, and TCRdb kept only the in-frame ones, dropping some. The sample carries 40,000 or so clones, 90% to 95% recorded once. No cognate antigen is known for these TCRs. The specimen comprised unstimulated CD8+ T cells sorted from spleen or lymph node cells, sampled before transplant. All receptors derive from a human donor who was the organ donor for an intestinal transplant.

V and J are TRBV21-1 and TRBJ2-7; the tabulated D call, TRBD1, remains unverified against the DNA. TRBV21-1 is a pseudogene. The CDR3 runs 16 residues. The CDR3 region has the DNA TGTGCCAGCAGCCCCTCGGGCGGGACAGAGGTCTGCGAGCAGTACTTC. It specifies CASSPSGGTEVCEQYF.

The rearrangement joins TRBV7-8 to TRBJ1-4; D ambiguous. Per the germline V gene, CDR1 is SGHVS and CDR2 is FQNEAQ. The CDR3 has 16 residues. The V and J ends lost 1 base and 0 bases respectively, with 9 bases between them. CDR3 sequence: CASSLEFQTTNEKLFF. In DNA, the CDR3 is TGTGCCAGCAGCTTAGAGTTTCAGACAACTAATGAAAAACTGTTTTTT.

The rearrangement links TRBV29-1 to TRBJ2-2, with D hard to call. The CDR3 totals 12 residues. Germline V gene sequence: CDR1 SQVTM, CDR2 ANQGSEA. With 3 bases removed from V and 3 bases from J, the gap between germline ends came to 5 bases. The CDR3 loop is CSVESHTGELFF. The CDR3 DNA is TGCAGCGTTGAGAGTCACACCGGGGAGCTGTTTTTT.

V gene TRBV5-1 combines with J gene TRBJ2-7; no clear D. With 0 bases removed from V and 0 bases from J, the gap between germline ends came to 7 bases. The CDR3 runs 14 residues. CDR1 is SGHRS and CDR2 is YFSETQ in the germline V gene. This CDR3 reads CASSLEQASYEQYF. The CDR3 DNA reads as TGCGCCAGCAGCTTGGAGCAGGCCTCCTACGAGCAGTACTTC.

The CDR3 here is CASSDWGNTGELFF. Written as DNA, the CDR3 is TGCGCCAGCAGCGACTGGGGGAACACCGGGGAGCTGTTTTTT. J is TRBJ2-2 and V is TRBV5-1, with no clear D. Germline CDR1 is SGHRS and CDR2 is YFSETQ. The length of the CDR3 is 14 residues. The V and J ends lost 4 bases and 1 base respectively, with 8 bases between them.

V is TRBV27 and J is TRBJ1-1; 9 nucleotides agree with TRBD1. This CDR3 has 13 amino acids. Germline assignment: CDR1 MNHEY and CDR2 SMNVEV (reference sequence). The V segment lost 7 bases and the J segment 5 bases; nucleotides outside the gene matches: 5. The CDR3 sequence: CASTRQGETEAFF. The DNA for the CDR3 is TGTGCCAGCACCCGACAGGGGGAGACTGAAGCTTTCTTT.

The V and J genes are TRBV5-1 and TRBJ1-4; 7 bases match TRBD1. V was clipped by 5 bases and J by 6 bases; unmatched bases: 7. CDR1 is SGHRS, CDR2 YFSETQ, per germline. CDR3 size: 14 residues. CDR3 region: CASRTGTVHEKLFF. Written as DNA, the CDR3 is TGCGCCAGCAGAACCGGGACAGTCCATGAAAAACTGTTTTTT. The full variable domain, completed using reference TRBV5-1 and TRBJ1-4, is KAGVTQTPRYLIKTRGQQVTLSCSPISGHRSVSWYQQTPGQGLQFLFEYFSETQRNKGNFPGRFSGRQFSNSRSEMNVSTLELGDSALYLCASRTGTVHEKLFFGSGTQLSVL.

The chain has TRBV4-1 and TRBJ2-7; 8 bases fit TRBD2. The CDR3 consists of 13 residues. The ends lost 4 bases at V and 3 bases at J; junction bases unmatched: 2. Germline CDR1 reads MGHRA; CDR2 reads YSYEKL. In DNA, the CDR3 is TGCGCCAGCAGCCCGGGACTAGTCTACGAGCAGTACTTC. This encodes CASSPGLVYEQYF.

The chain joins TRBV6-4 to TRBJ2-1, with TRBD1 as a possible D gene (6 bases). Germline CDR1 is MRHNA and CDR2 is SNTAGT. This CDR3 comprises 13 residues. Trimming shortened V by 8 bases and J by 8 bases, and 16 bases separated the two germline ends. In DNA, the CDR3 is TGTGCCAGCTCCTTAATTTGGGGGCATGAGCAGTTCTTC. It translates to CASSLIWGHEQFF.

The chain has TRBV5-1 and TRBJ2-5; 7 nucleotides line up with TRBD2. Germline V lookup: CDR1 SGHRS, CDR2 YFSETQ. Unmatched junction bases numbered 15, after V lost 3 bases and J lost 7 bases. The CDR3 extends over 16 amino acids. CDR3 amino acids: CASSWAAAGDSGTQYF. In DNA form, the CDR3 reads TGCGCCAGCAGCTGGGCCGCCGCGGGGGACTCGGGGACCCAGTACTTC. Combining the CDR3 with reference TRBV5-1 and TRBJ2-5 gives the whole variable domain KAGVTQTPRYLIKTRGQQVTLSCSPISGHRSVSWYQQTPGQGLQFLFEYFSETQRNKGNFPGRFSGRQFSNSRSEMNVSTLELGDSALYLCASSWAAAGDSGTQYFGPGTRLLVL.

CDR3 in amino acids: CASSHRGYEQYF. The CDR3 DNA is TGTGCCAGCAGTCACAGGGGATACGAGCAGTACTTC. The V call is TRBV6-5, the J call TRBJ2-7; 7 bases fit TRBD1. The junction had 2 bases not matched to a gene; V was cut back by 5 bases and J by 4 bases. The CDR3 contains 12 residues. Germline loops: CDR1 MNHEY, CDR2 SVGAGI.

CDR3 in DNA: TGCGCCAGCAGCCAAGATGTTTACGGCGGGGGGGCCCCAGATACGCAGTATTTT. It is translated as CASSQDVYGGGAPDTQYF. The chain carries TRBV4-3 and TRBJ2-3; TRBD2 aligns across 9 bases. With V trimmed by 0 bases and J by 4 bases, 11 bases remained unmatched. The CDR3 loop spans 18 amino acids. Germline V CDR1 and CDR2: LGHNA, YSLEER.

The chain employs TRBV7-6 and TRBJ2-3, with 8 bases aligning to TRBD1. Germline CDR1 reads SGHVS; CDR2 reads FNYEAQ. Trimming removed 7 bases from V and 6 bases from J; junction bases left unmatched: 15. This CDR3 spans 16 amino acids. DNA of the CDR3: TGTGCCAGCAACAGACCGGCAGGGGGCGTTTGGGATACGCAGTATTTT. Its protein is CASNRPAGGVWDTQYF.

The rearrangement joins TRBV6-5 to TRBJ2-5, with 7 positions matching TRBD2. Trimming took 7 bases from V and 3 from J; bases not matched to a gene: 11. The germline V gene has CDR1 MNHEY and CDR2 SVGAGI. The CDR3 length is 15 residues. DNA for the CDR3: TGTGCCAGCACCATAGGGGTGGCGGGAGAAGAGACCCAGTACTTC. This translates into CASTIGVAGEETQYF.

V usage is TRBV2 and J usage is TRBJ2-3; 10 bases match TRBD2. Looked up from germline, CDR1 is SNHLY and CDR2 is FYNNEI. CDR3 size: 14 residues. V trimming: 6 bases; J trimming: 1 base; junction bases outside the gene matches: 1. The chain's CDR3 is CASSLAGGTDTQYF. The CDR3 DNA sequence: TGTGCCAGCAGCCTAGCGGGGGGCACAGATACGCAGTATTTT.

This clone appeared once. The genes are TRBV10-2 and TRBJ2-1; D gene uncertain. This CDR3 region has 10 residues. Germline values: CDR1 WSHSY, CDR2 SAAADI. V was cut by 6 bases and J by 10 bases, with 7 bases left in between. CDR3: CASREEEQFF. The CDR3 region has the DNA TGCGCCAGCAGGGAAGAGGAGCAGTTCTTC.

V usage is TRBV11-3 and J usage is TRBJ2-5, with 9 nucleotides matching TRBD2. The CDR3 runs to 16 residues. With V trimmed by 4 bases and J by 5 bases, 11 bases remained unmatched. From germline, CDR1 is SGHNT and CDR2 YENEEA. The CDR3 DNA reads TGTGCCAGCAGCTGGCTGGCGGGGGGGCCGCGGGAGACCCAGTACTTC. This encodes CASSWLAGGPRETQYF.

The chain uses TRBV9 and TRBJ1-3, with 10 bases aligning to TRBD1. The CDR3 covers 16 residues. Germline CDR1 reads SGDLS; CDR2 reads YYNGEE. V was clipped by 0 bases and J by 4 bases; unmatched bases: 4. The CDR3 DNA sequence: TGTGCCAGCAGCGTAGAGGGACAGGGGCCCGGAAACACCATATATTTT. Amino acid sequence: CASSVEGQGPGNTIYF.

As regards this clone: Other DNA sequences in the sample encode the same CDR3. The CDR3 bases are TGTGCCAGCAGCTTTCACCAAACCCCATACAATGAGCAGTTCTTC. This sequence encodes CASSFHQTPYNEQFF. This chain links TRBV5-5 with TRBJ2-1; D unclear. Per germline, CDR1 SGHKS and CDR2 YYEKEE (reference sequence). Trimming took 2 bases from V and 4 from J, leaving 13 bases between them. This CDR3 region has 15 residues.

The chain employs TRBV7-8 and TRBJ1-6; D remains unclear. The CDR3 has 18 amino acids. CDR1 SGHVS and CDR2 FQNEAQ come from the germline V gene. V was cut by 0 bases and J by 0 bases, with 12 bases left in between. For the CDR3, the DNA is TGTGCCAGCAGCTTAGCGAGCATTCCGAGCTCCTATAATTCACCCCTCCACTTT. Translating it yields CASSLASIPSSYNSPLHF.